The 27 T cell receptor beta chains below all came from one sample that was sequenced in a study of shared clonotypes between healthy human individuals. TCRdb's table, derived via immunoSEQ multiplex PCR, lists solely in-frame clones and lacks some. The table shows 150,000 to 200,000 clones, with approximately 92% occurring only once. The sequencing input was naive CD4+ T cells sorted from blood. Subset in this sample: CD45RA+ positively selected. Receptor source: a woman aged 30 to 39 in good health.

The genes are TRBV5-1 and TRBJ2-7, with 10 nucleotides matching TRBD2. Germline V lookup: CDR1 SGHRS, CDR2 YFSETQ. This CDR3 region has 15 residues. J was trimmed by 2 bases and V by 0 bases; bases with no gene match: 2. The CDR3 region is CASSLGGTSAYEQYF. CDR3 DNA: TGCGCCAGCAGCTTGGGTGGGACTAGCGCCTACGAGCAGTACTTC.

The genes are TRBV19 and TRBJ2-7; 15 bases align to TRBD2. The CDR3 is 14 residues long. V shed 8 bases, J shed 2 bases, and the junction held 1 base outside the gene matches. The germline V gene encodes CDR1 LNHDA and CDR2 SQIVND (reference sequence). The CDR3 region has the DNA TGTGCCAGTGGACTAGCGGGAGGGACCTACGAGCAGTACTTC. Protein product: CASGLAGGTYEQYF.

The chain joins TRBV7-2 to TRBJ2-5, with D tentatively TRBD1 (6 bases). The DNA end lines up better with TRBJ2-7; the J call may be wrong. This CDR3 comprises 15 residues. CDR1 is SGHTA and CDR2 is FQGNSA in the germline V gene. The DNA for the CDR3 is TGTGCCAGCAGCCCTAGAAGGACACAGGGCTACGAGCAGTACTTC. Translation gives CASSPRRTQGYEQYF.

This chain connects TRBV27 to TRBJ1-1; 10 bases fit TRBD1. Germline CDR1 reads MNHEY; CDR2 reads SMNVEV (reference sequence). This CDR3 has 15 amino acids. Trimming removed 5 bases from V and 10 bases from J; junction bases left unmatched: 13. The CDR3 region is CASSATTTGGTGAFF. The DNA for the CDR3 is TGTGCCAGCAGTGCGACGACGACAGGGGGCACAGGAGCTTTCTTT.

V is TRBV7-6 and J is TRBJ2-3, with TRBD2 identical over 12 bases. Germline CDR1 reads SGHVS; CDR2 reads FNYEAQ. V lost 5 bases and J lost 3; bases outside the gene matches: 6. This CDR3 is built from 16 residues. The CDR3 nucleotides are TGTGCCAGCAGCCTTCGACTAGCGGGAGTAACAGATACGCAGTATTTT. It yields the protein CASSLRLAGVTDTQYF.

J is TRBJ2-3 and V is TRBV11-2; 8 bases map to TRBD2. V shed 6 bases, J shed 2 bases, and the junction held 7 bases outside the gene matches. The V gene's germline CDR1 is SGHAT and CDR2 FQNNGV. The CDR3 consists of 15 residues. CDR3 amino acids: CASRDIAGNTDTQYF. Here the CDR3 DNA reads TGTGCCAGCAGGGATATAGCGGGGAACACAGATACGCAGTATTTT.

The chain employs TRBV29-1 and TRBJ1-2; D perhaps matches TRBD1 (5 bases). Trimming left V 5 bases short and J 4 bases short, with 17 bases between. The CDR3 totals 14 residues. Germline V CDR1 and CDR2: SQVTM, ANQGSEA. The CDR3 region is CSVPAGGNGYGYTF. The CDR3 DNA reads as TGCAGCGTTCCGGCGGGGGGTAATGGCTATGGCTACACCTTC.

The J gene is TRBJ2-5, the V gene TRBV27, with 12 bases that match TRBD2. Per germline, CDR1 MNHEY and CDR2 SMNVEV (reference sequence). The CDR3 contains 16 residues. Trimming cost V 6 bases and J 5 bases; bases outside gene matches: 10. CDR3 in amino acids: CASSPSTSGRGETQYF. For the CDR3, the DNA is TGTGCCAGCAGCCCGTCGACTAGCGGGAGAGGTGAGACCCAGTACTTC.

CDR3 sequence: CASSRGAGVDLETQYF. In nucleotides, the CDR3 is TGTGCCAGCAGCCGCGGGGCAGGGGTTGATTTGGAGACCCAGTACTTC. The V and J genes are TRBV5-4 and TRBJ2-5; D is perhaps TRBD1 or TRBD2 (6 bases each). Per the germline V gene, CDR1 is SGHNT and CDR2 is YYREEE (reference sequence). This CDR3 is 16 amino acids long. Trimming shortened V by 4 bases and J by 5 bases, and 21 bases separated the two germline ends.

This chain connects TRBV5-1 to TRBJ2-5; 11 bases match TRBD2. The germline gives CDR1 SGHRS, CDR2 YFSETQ. This CDR3 is built from 17 residues. V was clipped by 0 bases and J by 1 base; unmatched bases: 5. Written as DNA, the CDR3 is TGCGCCAGCAGCTTGGTAGGTCTAGCGGGGGGCCAAGAGACCCAGTACTTC. Translation gives CASSLVGLAGGQETQYF. Variable domain in full (rest from reference TRBV5-1 and TRBJ2-5): KAGVTQTPRYLIKTRGQQVTLSCSPISGHRSVSWYQQTPGQGLQFLFEYFSETQRNKGNFPGRFSGRQFSNSRSEMNVSTLELGDSALYLCASSLVGLAGGQETQYFGPGTRLLVL.

The chain couples TRBV9 to TRBJ2-3, with 11 bases identical to TRBD2. The ends lost 4 bases at V and 4 bases at J; junction bases unmatched: 8. This CDR3 comprises 16 residues. In germline, CDR1 is SGDLS, CDR2 YYNGEE. The CDR3: CASSLRTSGRPDTQYF. The CDR3 nucleotides read TGTGCCAGCAGCCTGAGGACTAGCGGGCGTCCAGATACGCAGTATTTT.

This chain links TRBV6-6 with TRBJ1-1; D gene unclear. Germline loops: CDR1 MNHNY, CDR2 SVGAGI (reference sequence). Trimming removed 5 bases from V and 11 bases from J, with 12 bases in between. The CDR3 loop spans 11 amino acids. For the CDR3, the DNA is TGTGCCAGCAGTAAAGGACCTCCGGCTTTCTTT. Encoded protein: CASSKGPPAFF.

The chain has TRBV4-1 and TRBJ1-6; TRBD1 matches at 7 bases. V was pared by 4 bases and J by 6 bases, with 3 bases of the junction left unmatched. Germline assignment: CDR1 MGHRA and CDR2 YSYEKL. CDR3 length: 14 amino acids. The CDR3 protein is CASSRDSPNSPLHF. The DNA for the CDR3 is TGCGCCAGCAGCCGGGACAGCCCTAATTCACCCCTCCACTTT.

This clone was detected only once. This chain links TRBV5-4 with TRBJ1-1; no reliable D call. Germline V gives CDR1 SGHNT, CDR2 YYREEE (reference sequence). The CDR3 is 14 residues long. V lost 0 bases to trimming and J lost 1 base, with 7 bases between them. The CDR3 here is CASSLAVSNTEAFF. The CDR3 DNA sequence: TGTGCCAGCAGCTTGGCGGTCTCGAACACTGAAGCTTTCTTT.

The chain links TRBV4-1 to TRBJ1-4; D possibly corresponds to TRBD1 (5 bases). The germline V and J ends were trimmed by 2 bases and 7 bases, with 8 bases remaining between them. Germline lookup yields CDR1 MGHRA and CDR2 YSYEKL. The CDR3 covers 13 residues. The CDR3 DNA is TGCGCCAGCAGCCAAATTAGGGGTGAAAAACTGTTTTTT. Protein product: CASSQIRGEKLFF.

CDR3 DNA: TGTGCCAGCACCCCGGGGGGGCGGGAGGTCCCACGTTACGAGCAGTACTTC. Translation: CASTPGGREVPRYEQYF. V and J are TRBV28 and TRBJ2-7, with 8 bases fitting TRBD2. The CDR3 has 17 residues. Germline V CDR1 and CDR2: MDHEN, SYDVKM. The J segment lost 4 bases and the V segment lost 7 bases, leaving 18 bases of the junction unmatched.

This chain uses TRBV15 with TRBJ2-2; D call uncertain. V was cut by 8 bases and J by 0 bases, with 19 bases left in between. The CDR3 length is 17 residues. The germline V gene has CDR1 LNHNV and CDR2 YYDKDF (reference sequence). The DNA of the CDR3 is TGTGCCACCTCGGCTGGGCCAATAGCCCCGAACACCGGGGAGCTGTTTTTT. It is translated as CATSAGPIAPNTGELFF.

V and J are TRBV7-2 and TRBJ1-5, with TRBD1 matching over 7 bases. V was pared by 3 bases and J by 6 bases, with 2 bases of the junction left unmatched. Germline CDR1 and CDR2: SGHTA and FQGNSA. The CDR3 extends over 13 amino acids. DNA for the CDR3: TGTGCCAGCAGCTTGGCAGGGGGTCAGCCCCAGCATTTT. Amino acids: CASSLAGGQPQHF.

The chain recombines TRBV27 with TRBJ2-7; 7 bases align to TRBD1. The V gene end was trimmed by 6 bases and the J gene end by 2 bases; junction bases not matched to a gene: 7. CDR3 length equals 14 residues. Germline assignment: CDR1 MNHEY and CDR2 SMNVEV (reference sequence). In nucleotides, the CDR3 is TGTGCCAGCAGCTCCCCGGGACAGACCTACGAGCAGTACTTC. This codes for CASSSPGQTYEQYF.

J is TRBJ2-7 and V is TRBV10-2; the match to TRBD1 covers 9 bases. The CDR3 has 15 residues. V shed 6 bases, J shed 0 bases, and the junction held 6 bases outside the gene matches. Germline V gene lookup returns CDR1 WSHSY and CDR2 SAAADI. CDR3 residues: CASRGDREASYEQYF. The CDR3 DNA is TGCGCCAGCAGAGGGGACAGGGAGGCCTCCTACGAGCAGTACTTC.

This clone has just one count. The gene calls are TRBV28 and TRBJ1-1; D perhaps matches TRBD1 (6 bases). V gave up 5 bases and J gave up 9 bases, with 13 bases separating them. The CDR3 sequence is 12 residues long. The germline gives CDR1 MDHEN, CDR2 SYDVKM. Here the CDR3 DNA reads TGTGCCAGCAGTACCCCAGGGGTCAAAGCTTTCTTT. Translation gives CASSTPGVKAFF.

This clone was counted once. V gene TRBV11-3 combines with J gene TRBJ2-2; D gene unclear. CDR3 length equals 16 residues. V was trimmed by 0 bases and J by 1 base, leaving 9 bases between them. Per the germline V gene, CDR1 is SGHNT and CDR2 is YENEEA. This chain's CDR3 is CASSLDPAGNTGELFF. The CDR3 DNA reads TGTGCCAGCAGCTTAGATCCAGCAGGGAACACCGGGGAGCTGTTTTTT.

The genes are TRBV28 and TRBJ1-3, with 7 nucleotides matching TRBD1. There are 17 residues in the CDR3. CDR1 MDHEN and CDR2 SYDVKM come from the germline V gene. The V and J ends lost 3 bases and 0 bases, in that order; junction bases with no gene match: 8. The CDR3 here is CASSFSQGGLSGNTIYF. The CDR3 DNA reads TGTGCCAGCAGTTTCAGCCAGGGGGGACTCTCTGGAAACACCATATATTTT.

The rearrangement joins TRBV5-1 to TRBJ2-4, with D perhaps TRBD2 (5 bases). This CDR3 is 21 amino acids long. The germline CDR1 and CDR2 sequences are SGHRS and YFSETQ. Trimming cost V 1 base and J 2 bases, with 28 bases left between them. The chain's CDR3 is CASSLIGLRTAFTGSKNIQYF. CDR3 DNA: TGCGCCAGCAGCTTGATTGGCCTGCGGACGGCATTCACGGGGTCCAAAAACATTCAGTACTTC.

The chain joins TRBV18 to TRBJ1-5; D is unresolved. V gave up 2 bases and J gave up 1 base, with 3 bases separating them. The germline V gene has CDR1 KGHSH and CDR2 LQKENI. The CDR3 length is 13 residues. The CDR3 spells CASSPDSNQPQHF. The CDR3 DNA follows: TGTGCCAGCTCACCAGACAGCAATCAGCCCCAGCATTTT.

The gene calls are TRBV11-3 and TRBJ2-5, with TRBD1 identical over 8 bases. CDR1 is SGHNT, CDR2 YENEEA, per germline. The V segment lost 0 bases and the J segment 4 bases; nucleotides outside the gene matches: 4. The length of the CDR3 is 15 residues. The CDR3 reads CASSLDGGTGETQYF. The CDR3, as DNA: TGTGCCAGCAGCTTAGATGGAGGGACAGGAGAGACCCAGTACTTC.

The chain has TRBV18 and TRBJ1-4; TRBD1 agrees at 9 bases. Losses at the gene ends were 6 bases for V and 0 bases for J; bases not matched to a gene: 14. From germline, CDR1 is KGHSH and CDR2 LQKENI. This CDR3 region has 19 residues. The CDR3, as DNA: TGTGCCAGCTCGACCGGGACAGGGATTACCACTGCAACTAATGAAAAACTGTTTTTT. Encoded protein: CASSTGTGITTATNEKLFF.